The 10 T cell receptor beta chains below were found in one sample sequenced in a study of PD-L1 blockade in urothelial cancer. Assay: immunoSEQ multiplex PCR; the TCRdb copy retains only in-frame clones and omits some. The sample records about 51,000 clones, approximately 86% being singletons. Specified time point: pretreatment peripheral blood. The sequences come from PBMCs, collected around atezolizumab (anti-PD-L1) treatment. The receptors here all came from a man aged 55 to 70 with urothelial cancer.

The V call is TRBV19, the J call TRBJ2-1; 7 bases fit TRBD1. The V gene's germline CDR1 is LNHDA and CDR2 SQIVND (reference sequence). This CDR3 comprises 14 residues. V lost 8 bases, J lost 9 bases, and 13 bases stayed unmatched. CDR3 nucleotide sequence: TGTGCCAGTCGCCAAGACAGGGCATCCGGTGAGCAGTTCTTC. Its protein product is CASRQDRASGEQFF.

This clone was recorded once. V is TRBV9 and J is TRBJ1-4, with TRBD1 matching 7 bases. V dropped 3 bases and J dropped 7; count of bases not matched to a gene: 9. CDR1 SGDLS and CDR2 YYNGEE come from the germline V gene. The CDR3 extends over 15 amino acids. The CDR3 protein is CASSGTTGLGEKLFF. CDR3 in DNA: TGTGCCAGCAGCGGAACGACAGGGCTGGGTGAAAAACTGTTTTTT.

CDR3 amino acids: CASSFGIDFPYEQYF. The CDR3 DNA sequence: TGTGCCAGCAGCTTTGGTATCGACTTTCCCTACGAGCAGTACTTC. This rearrangement joins TRBV7-2 to TRBJ2-7, with D unresolved. Looked up from germline, CDR1 is SGHTA and CDR2 is FQGNSA. CDR3 length equals 15 residues. Trimming took 3 bases from V and 2 from J, leaving 14 bases between them.

This clone was counted between two and nine times. The chain joins TRBV6-5 to TRBJ1-6; 7 bases match TRBD1. This CDR3 is 15 amino acids long. The trim removed 0 bases at V and 8 bases at J, leaving 4 bases unmatched. Germline V gives CDR1 MNHEY, CDR2 SVGAGI. CDR3 bases: TGTGCCAGCAGTTACTCGTGGCAGGGGGATTCACCCCTCCACTTT. It codes for CASSYSWQGDSPLHF.

The chain carries TRBV6-5 and TRBJ1-3; D is uncertain. This CDR3 comprises 13 residues. Germline assignment: CDR1 MNHEY and CDR2 SVGAGI. V lost 0 bases and J 4 bases, leaving 4 bases between the germline ends. CDR3 region: CASSYSRGNTIYF. For the CDR3, the DNA is TGTGCCAGCAGTTACTCGAGGGGAAACACCATATATTTT.

The V gene is TRBV21-1, the J gene TRBJ1-2; the D segment call TRBD1 is taken from the table without a DNA check. TRBV21-1 is marked as a pseudogene. The CDR3 covers 16 residues. The CDR3 region has the DNA TGTGCCAGCAGCAAAGCTGACAGGGGTTATAACTATGGCTACACCTTC. Translating gives CASSKADRGYNYGYTF.

V gene TRBV5-8 combines with J gene TRBJ2-1; D uncertain. Trimming took 2 bases from V and 0 from J, leaving 6 bases between them. This CDR3 has 14 residues. Per the germline V gene, CDR1 is SGHTS and CDR2 is YDEGEE. CDR3 nucleotide sequence: TGTGCCAGCAGCTTAACGGGCTCCTACAATGAGCAGTTCTTC. Its translation: CASSLTGSYNEQFF.

The chain recombines TRBV4-2 with TRBJ2-2; TRBD2 matches 9 bases. Germline values: CDR1 LGHNA, CDR2 YNFKEQ. The CDR3 totals 17 residues. Trimming took 0 bases from V and 3 from J; bases not matched to a gene: 5. CDR3 amino acids: CASSQDAQRGDTGELFF. The CDR3 DNA follows: TGTGCCAGCAGCCAAGATGCCCAGCGGGGGGACACCGGGGAGCTGTTTTTT.

The genes are TRBV21-1 and TRBJ1-5; the table's D call, TRBD1, was not checked against the DNA. TRBV21-1 is assigned pseudogene status. The CDR3 is 19 amino acids. The chain's CDR3 is CASSIAPGQAEGSNQPQHF. CDR3 DNA sequence: TGTGCCAGCAGCATCGCTCCGGGACAGGCGGAAGGTAGCAATCAGCCCCAGCATTTT.

For the CDR3, the DNA is TGTGCCAGCAGCGCGGGCGGGGGGCTTCAGCCCCAGCATTTT. This translates into CASSAGGGLQPQHF. This chain joins TRBV5-5 and TRBJ1-5; tentative D call: TRBD1 (6 bases). Germline V gene sequence: CDR1 SGHKS, CDR2 YYEKEE (reference sequence). The CDR3 has 14 amino acids. The V end was cut by 4 bases, the J end by 6 bases, with 14 bases between.